The 27 T cell receptor beta chains below were found in one sample sequenced in a study of cytomegalovirus exposure and HLA in healthy donors. This table comes from immunoSEQ multiplex PCR, and its TCRdb copy is limited to in-frame clones, with some not included. The data contain 200,000 or so clones, approximately 82% of them seen just once; the ten biggest clones take up around an eighth. The sequencing sample was made of PBMCs. These receptors were collected from a woman aged 25-40 years in good health and CMV-seropositive.

The rearrangement links TRBV6-1 to TRBJ1-4, with 7 bases matching TRBD1. The V segment lost 8 bases and the J segment 4 bases; nucleotides outside the gene matches: 10. CDR3 length: 15 residues. Germline assignment: CDR1 MNHNS and CDR2 SASEGT. For the CDR3, the DNA is TGTGCCAGCCGACCTATGACAGGGTATAATGAAAAACTGTTTTTT. Its protein is CASRPMTGYNEKLFF.

The chain links TRBV6-5 to TRBJ2-5, with 10 bases that match TRBD2. The junction had 4 bases not matched to a gene; V was cut back by 6 bases and J by 0 bases. Germline V gives CDR1 MNHEY, CDR2 SVGAGI. The CDR3 runs 15 residues. The CDR3 DNA sequence: TGTGCCAGCAGCGGAGGACTAGCGGACCAAGAGACCCAGTACTTC. Translating it yields CASSGGLADQETQYF.

The chain links TRBV2 to TRBJ1-2, with no clear D. Germline values: CDR1 SNHLY, CDR2 FYNNEI. The CDR3 length is 14 residues. Trimming pared 4 bases from V and 0 bases from J, leaving 9 bases between. The CDR3 spells CASSVATANYGYTF. The DNA of the CDR3 is TGTGCCAGCAGTGTAGCAACAGCTAACTATGGCTACACCTTC.

The chain recombines TRBV6-5 with TRBJ1-1, with 7 bases that match TRBD1. The CDR3 extends over 15 amino acids. V was clipped by 5 bases and J by 1 base; unmatched bases: 7. The germline V gene encodes CDR1 MNHEY and CDR2 SVGAGI. CDR3 nucleotide sequence: TGTGCCAGCAGTCGTTTCAACAGGGGGAACACTGAAGCTTTCTTT. Translating it yields CASSRFNRGNTEAFF.

The chain is built from TRBV13 and TRBJ1-5; a weak D match, TRBD1 (5 bases). The V and J ends lost 0 bases and 5 bases respectively, with 8 bases between them. CDR1 and CDR2 (germline): PRHDT, FYEKMQ (reference sequence). The CDR3 has 14 amino acids. In DNA form, the CDR3 reads TGTGCCAGCAGCTTAGGCGGGGGGGATCAGCCCCAGCATTTT. Residues: CASSLGGGDQPQHF.

The V and J genes are TRBV27 and TRBJ1-4, with D perhaps TRBD1 (5 bases). The CDR3 has 17 amino acids. Germline-derived CDR1 and CDR2 are MNHEY and SMNVEV (reference sequence). Deletions cut 5 bases from V and 0 bases from J, with 16 bases between. The CDR3 loop is CASSRHGGKSTNEKLFF. CDR3 coding DNA: TGTGCCAGCAGTCGTCACGGGGGGAAGTCAACTAATGAAAAACTGTTTTTT.

This chain connects TRBV4-2 to TRBJ1-5, with 7 bases that match TRBD1. Looked up from germline, CDR1 is LGHNA and CDR2 is YNFKEQ. Losses at the gene ends were 5 bases for V and 2 bases for J; bases not matched to a gene: 9. The CDR3 length is 16 residues. The CDR3 here is CASSTAGQEGNQPQHF. CDR3 DNA: TGTGCCAGCAGCACCGCTGGACAGGAGGGCAATCAGCCCCAGCATTTT.

The table lists this clone with a count of one. The chain carries TRBV6-4 and TRBJ1-1; 7 bases map to TRBD1. Germline-derived CDR1 and CDR2 are MRHNA and SNTAGT. The V and J ends lost 4 bases and 4 bases, in that order; junction bases with no gene match: 6. This CDR3 region has 14 residues. The CDR3 DNA reads as TGTGCCAGCAGTGTTCAACAGGGGAGCACTGAAGCTTTCTTT. This codes for CASSVQQGSTEAFF.

CDR3: CASSYLEGNIQYF. The CDR3 DNA sequence: TGTGCCAGCAGCTACCTGGAGGGGAACATTCAGTACTTC. V gene TRBV6-5 combines with J gene TRBJ2-4; perhaps TRBD2 as D (6 bases). Germline CDR1 and CDR2: MNHEY and SVGAGI. V lost 6 bases and J lost 7, with 13 bases in between. The CDR3 spans 13 residues.

The J gene is TRBJ2-7, the V gene TRBV13, with 11 bases identical to TRBD2. This CDR3 is 14 amino acids long. V shed 5 bases and J 4 bases; nucleotides not matched to a gene: 4. Germline loops: CDR1 PRHDT, CDR2 FYEKMQ (reference sequence). The CDR3 sequence: CASSTGTSGYEQYF. The CDR3 coding sequence is TGTGCCAGCAGCACCGGGACTAGCGGTTACGAGCAGTACTTC.

Notes on this clone: One end of the junction varies from germline; a read error may be responsible. This sequence joins TRBV11-1 and TRBJ1-1, with D possibly TRBD1 on 5 matching bases. Germline lookup yields CDR1 SGHAT and CDR2 FQDESV (reference sequence). The CDR3 contains 11 residues. CDR3 sequence: CASGRESEAFF. CDR3 in DNA: TGTGCCAGCGGCAGGGAATCTGAGGCTTTCTTT.

The chain combines TRBV2 with TRBJ1-5; tentatively, D is TRBD1 (6 bases). The V end was cut by 7 bases, the J end by 4 bases, with 11 bases between. This CDR3 spans 13 amino acids. The germline V gene has CDR1 SNHLY and CDR2 FYNNEI. CDR3 sequence: CASNRVLNQPQHF. The CDR3 DNA reads TGTGCCAGCAACAGGGTCCTTAATCAGCCCCAGCATTTT.

This CDR3 reads CAIAGQGNYEQYF. The CDR3 nucleotides are TGTGCCATTGCGGGACAGGGGAATTACGAGCAGTACTTC. The J gene is TRBJ2-7, the V gene TRBV28, with 10 bases aligning to TRBD1. The CDR3 is made up of 13 amino acids. Trimming cost V 10 bases and J 4 bases; bases outside gene matches: 7. Looked up from germline, CDR1 is MDHEN and CDR2 is SYDVKM.

The CDR3 here is CASSSQAWGSLASGSSYEQFF. In DNA, the CDR3 is TGTGCCAGCAGCTCCCAAGCCTGGGGGAGTCTGGCTAGCGGGAGTAGCTATGAGCAGTTCTTC. This sequence joins TRBV7-6 and TRBJ2-1; 10 bases map to TRBD2. V shed 4 bases and J 8 bases; nucleotides not matched to a gene: 26. Germline CDR1 reads SGHVS; CDR2 reads FNYEAQ. This CDR3 comprises 21 residues. Together with reference TRBV7-6 and TRBJ2-1, the CDR3 gives the full variable domain: GAGVSQSPRYKVTKRGQDVALRCDPISGHVSLYWYRQALGQGPEFLTYFNYEAQQDKSGLPNDRFSAERPEGSISTLTIQRTEQRDSAMYRCASSSQAWGSLASGSSYEQFFGPGTRLTVL.

The J gene is TRBJ1-1, the V gene TRBV7-9, with 7 bases that match TRBD1. Trimming took 2 bases from V and 1 from J; bases not matched to a gene: 7. The CDR3 length is 16 residues. CDR1 SEHNR and CDR2 FQNEAQ come from the germline V gene (reference sequence). The CDR3 DNA reads TGTGCCAGCAGCTTACGAGGGGACAGCCGGAACACTGAAGCTTTCTTT. Translating it yields CASSLRGDSRNTEAFF.

The DNA of the CDR3 is TGTGCCAGCAGTGGAGGGACAGGCGGGGGTCAGCCCCAGCATTTT. The encoded protein is CASSGGTGGGQPQHF. V and J are TRBV25-1 and TRBJ1-5; 8 positions agree with TRBD1. CDR1 MGHDK and CDR2 SYGVNS come from the germline V gene. J gave up 6 bases and V 4 bases, and 8 bases lay outside the gene matches. The CDR3 is 15 amino acids. Based on the CDR3 plus reference TRBV25-1 and TRBJ1-5, the full variable domain is EADIYQTPRYLVIGTGKKITLECSQTMGHDKMYWYQQDPGMELHLIHYSYGVNSTEKGDLSSESTVSRIRTEHFPLTLESARPSHTSQYLCASSGGTGGGQPQHFGDGTRLSIL.

This chain uses TRBV6-4 with TRBJ2-2, with a possible D match to TRBD1 (5 bases). V lost 3 bases and J 1 base, leaving 12 bases between the germline ends. CDR3 length: 16 residues. In germline, CDR1 is MRHNA, CDR2 SNTAGT. This CDR3 reads CASSESVRVNTGELFF. The DNA for the CDR3 is TGTGCCAGCAGTGAGTCTGTCAGGGTGAACACCGGGGAGCTGTTTTTT.

The chain recombines TRBV19 with TRBJ2-1, with D possibly TRBD2 on 5 matching bases. V was trimmed by 8 bases and J by 6 bases, leaving 17 bases between them. CDR3 length equals 14 residues. Germline V CDR1 and CDR2: LNHDA, SQIVND (reference sequence). The CDR3 loop is CASAAVGVRNEQFF. The CDR3 coding sequence is TGTGCCAGTGCAGCGGTTGGGGTCCGCAATGAGCAGTTCTTC. The full variable domain, its missing parts supplied by reference TRBV19 and TRBJ2-1, is DGGITQSPKYLFRKEGQNVTLSCEQNLNHDAMYWYRQDPGQGLRLIYYSQIVNDFQKGDIAEGYSVSREKKESFPLTVTSAQKNPTAFYLCASAAVGVRNEQFFGPGTRLTVL.

The V and J genes are TRBV15 and TRBJ2-7; D might be TRBD1 (6 bases). The CDR3 consists of 13 residues. Trimming took 8 bases from V and 0 from J, leaving 11 bases between them. The germline CDR1 and CDR2 sequences are LNHNV and YYDKDF (reference sequence). In DNA, the CDR3 is TGTGCCACCGGTACAGGGAGCTCCTACGAGCAGTACTTC. This translates into CATGTGSSYEQYF.

The rearrangement joins TRBV9 to TRBJ1-4, with 10 bases identical to TRBD1. This CDR3 contains 16 residues. Germline CDR1 and CDR2: SGDLS and YYNGEE. Trimming removed 0 bases from V and 7 bases from J; junction bases left unmatched: 6. CDR3 sequence (DNA): TGTGCCAGCAGCGTAGACTCCGGACAGGGGGGTGAAAAACTGTTTTTT. It yields the protein CASSVDSGQGGEKLFF. Drawing the rest from reference TRBV9 and TRBJ1-4, the complete variable domain is DSGVTQTPKHLITATGQRVTLRCSPRSGDLSVYWYQQSLDQGLQFLIQYYNGEERAKGNILERFSAQQFPDLHSELNLSSLELGDSALYFCASSVDSGQGGEKLFFGSGTQLSVL.

This CDR3 is CASSYSVLADYGYTF. Written as DNA, the CDR3 is TGTGCCAGCAGTTACTCGGTCTTGGCAGACTATGGCTACACCTTC. This chain links TRBV6-5 with TRBJ1-2; D gene uncertain. Trimming stripped 0 bases from V and 3 bases from J, with 11 bases between. The germline V gene has CDR1 MNHEY and CDR2 SVGAGI. The CDR3 covers 15 residues.

This rearrangement joins TRBV2 to TRBJ1-2, with unresolved D. Trimming removed 8 bases from V and 2 bases from J, with 9 bases in between. This CDR3 has 12 residues. The germline gives CDR1 SNHLY, CDR2 FYNNEI. This CDR3 reads CASSQENYGYTF. As DNA, the CDR3 is TGTGCCAGCTCGCAAGAGAACTATGGCTACACCTTC.

DNA for the CDR3: TGTGCCAGCAGCTTAAGACGGAACTACTACACCTTC. Amino acid sequence: CASSLRRNYYTF. The rearrangement joins TRBV13 to TRBJ1-2; no reliable D call. Germline CDR1 PRHDT, CDR2 FYEKMQ (reference sequence). CDR3 length: 12 residues. Trimming stripped 2 bases from V and 10 bases from J, with 11 bases between.

This sequence joins TRBV2 and TRBJ1-5; 7 nucleotides align to TRBD1. CDR3 size: 13 residues. V was pared by 7 bases and J by 5 bases, with 5 bases of the junction left unmatched. CDR1 is SNHLY and CDR2 is FYNNEI in the germline V gene. CDR3 sequence reads: CASNDRDDQPQHF. CDR3 nucleotide sequence: TGTGCCAGCAACGACAGGGACGATCAGCCCCAGCATTTT.

The genes are TRBV7-3 and TRBJ2-1, with D perhaps TRBD2 (5 bases). The V end was cut by 5 bases, the J end by 9 bases, with 23 bases between. CDR3 length equals 16 residues. The V gene's germline CDR1 is SGHTA and CDR2 FQGTGA. The CDR3 reads CASSPTPGLAHTEQFF. The CDR3 nucleotides read TGTGCCAGCAGCCCAACCCCCGGACTTGCCCACACTGAGCAGTTCTTC.

This chain joins TRBV30 and TRBJ2-5; no firm D call. Trimming removed 0 bases from V and 5 bases from J, with 7 bases in between. This CDR3 is built from 12 residues. Germline-derived CDR1 and CDR2 are GTSNPN and SVGIG (reference sequence). CDR3 nucleotide sequence: TGTGCCTGGAGTGTAAATAGTGAGACCCAGTACTTC. Its protein is CAWSVNSETQYF. Full variable domain (remainder filled in from reference TRBV30 and TRBJ2-5): SQTIHQWPATLVQPVGSPLSLECTVEGTSNPNLYWYRQAAGRGLQLLFYSVGIGQISSEVPQNLSASRPQDRQFILSSKKLLLSDSGFYLCAWSVNSETQYFGPGTRLLVL.

This clone was detected only once. The V call is TRBV2, the J call TRBJ2-5, with D unclear. V lost 6 bases, J lost 1 base, and 6 bases lay in between. The CDR3 length is 12 residues. Germline assignment: CDR1 SNHLY and CDR2 FYNNEI. The CDR3 protein is CASRQTQETQYF. In nucleotides, the CDR3 is TGTGCCAGCAGACAGACCCAAGAGACCCAGTACTTC.